A selection of T cell receptor beta chains follows, all from one sample in a study of blood T cell repertoires in COVID-19. Produced via immunoSEQ multiplex PCR; TCRdb's table is partial and in-frame only. Of over 45,000 clones in the sample, 87% are singletons; the top ten hold 5.5% to 7.5%. The sample taken for sequencing was peripheral blood. The receptors were sampled from a man aged 50 or older with active COVID-19. CDR3s include the opening cysteine and the closing phenylalanine or tryptophan. A D gene is named only where the DNA matches it firmly. Rows may omit the clone size; those that give it use once, few, many or a size class.

TRBJ2-3 | - | - | TRBV6-5 | TGTGCCAGCAGCCCACCAGGCACAGATACGCAGTATTTT | CASSPPGTDTQYF
TRBJ2-3 | TRBD1 | - | TRBV5-1 | TGCGCCAGCAGCATCGGGACAGGAATAGATACGCAGTATTTT | CASSIGTGIDTQYF
TRBJ2-7 | TRBD1 | - | TRBV10-3 | TGTGCCATCAGCCGACAGGGGTTACGCGACGAGCAGTACTTC | CAISRQGLRDEQYF
TRBJ2-6 | TRBD1 | few | TRBV30 | TGTGCCTGGAGTTCCCTCACAGGGGGCGGCTCTGGGGCCAACGTCCTGACTTTC | CAWSSLTGGGSGANVLTF
TRBJ1-1 | - | - | TRBV10-2 | TGCGCCAGCAGTCCCCGGGTCTTGAACACTGAAGCTTTCTTT | CASSPRVLNTEAFF
TRBJ2-7 | - | - | TRBV6-5 | TGTGCCAGCAGTTACTCGGGCAGCACCTACGAGCAGTACTTC | CASSYSGSTYEQYF
TRBJ1-2 | - | - | TRBV13 | TGTGCCAGCAGCCGCGGGCGGGGCTATGGCTACACCTTC | CASSRGRGYGYTF
TRBJ2-2 | - | - | TRBV10-2 | TGCGCCAGCAGTGATGGGGGACTGAGAAACGGGGAGCTGTTTTTT | CASSDGGLRNGELFF
TRBJ2-5 | - | - | TRBV6-6 | TGTGCCAGCAGTTACTCCCGGGAGACTCAAGAGACCCAGTACTTC | CASSYSRETQETQYF
TRBJ1-5 | - | - | TRBV3-1/TRBV3-2 | TGTGCCAGCAGCTCGAGGGGGTCTCAGCCCCAGCATTTT | CASSSRGSQPQHF
TRBJ1-1 | TRBD1 | few | TRBV6-6 | TGTGCCAGCAGAGACACAGGGGCTGAGTTGGGGGCTTTCTTT | CASRDTGAELGAFF
TRBJ2-1 | - | - | TRBV7-9 | TGTGCCAGCAGTAACGAGGGCACAGCAGAAAATGAGCAGTTCTTC | CASSNEGTAENEQFF
TRBJ1-2 | TRBD1 | once | TRBV19 | TGTGCCAGTAGTCTGAGGCCGCGTGGCAGGGGGTACGCTGGCTACACCTTC | CASSLRPRGRGYAGYTF
TRBJ1-2 | - | medium-sized | TRBV29-1 | TGCAGCGTTCTCGACAGCAGTCACCCTGGCTACACCTTC | CSVLDSSHPGYTF
TRBJ2-7 | - | - | TRBV7-9 | TGTGCCAGCAGCTTCTCCTCCTACGAGCAGTACTTC | CASSFSSYEQYF
TRBJ2-7 | - | - | TRBV11-2 | TGTGCCAGCTCCTCACTGGGGACTGTATACGAGCAGTACTTC | CASSSLGTVYEQYF
TRBJ1-6 | - | - | TRBV30 | TGTGCCTGGACCGCACTGGAGGCTAATTCACCCCTCCACTTT | CAWTALEANSPLHF
TRBJ2-5 | - | - | TRBV21-1 | TGTGCCAGCAGCAAAGGTCTGCTAGCGGGAGGGCCCCCAGAGACCCAGTACTTC | CASSKGLLAGGPPETQYF
TRBJ2-7 | - | - | TRBV15 | TGTGCCACCAGCAGAGATCTAACGGGGTCGGGGGAGCAGTACTTC | CATSRDLTGSGEQYF
TRBJ2-1 | TRBD2 | - | TRBV7-6 | TGTGCCAGCAGCCGAGCGGGGGGCCCCTACAATGAGCAGTTCTTC | CASSRAGGPYNEQFF
TRBJ2-2 | TRBD2 | - | TRBV10-2 | TGCGCCACCCCATCTCGGGGGGGCCCCGGGGAGCTGTTTTTT | CATPSRGGPGELFF
TRBJ2-2 | - | - | TRBV14 | TGTGCCAGCAGCCAAGACCCGGGACTTATAAACACCGGGGAGCTGTTTTTT | CASSQDPGLINTGELFF
TRBJ2-7 | - | - | TRBV19 | TGTGCCAGTAGTGCGGGCATCTACGAGCAGTACTTC | CASSAGIYEQYF
TRBJ1-1 | TRBD1 | - | TRBV7-9 | TGTGCCAGCAGCGCTAGGGACAGAGGGAACACTGAAGCTTTCTTT | CASSARDRGNTEAFF
TRBJ1-3 | - | - | TRBV10-3 | TGTGCCATCAGTGAGGAGCGTTTGAACACCATATATTTT | CAISEERLNTIYF
TRBJ2-1 | TRBD1 | - | TRBV7-2 | TGTGCCAGCAGCCCCCCAGGGGGCGCGGGAAATGAGCAGTTCTTC | CASSPPGGAGNEQFF
TRBJ1-2 | - | - | TRBV24-1 | TGTGCCACCAGTCCCCCCCCCGGGGGAAAAAACTATGGCTACACCTTC | CATSPPPGGKNYGYTF
TRBJ1-2 | - | - | TRBV12-3/TRBV12-4 | TGTGCCAGCAGTTCGGGATATGGCTACACCTTC | CASSSGYGYTF
TRBJ2-3 | - | - | TRBV12-5 | TGTGCTAGTGGGGTGCGGGGAGTGGTCACAGATACGCAGTATTTT | CASGVRGVVTDTQYF
TRBJ2-7 | TRBD1 | - | TRBV5-4 | TGTGCCAGCAGCCAAGGCAGGACAGGGATAGGCGAGCAGTACTTC | CASSQGRTGIGEQYF
TRBJ1-6 | TRBD1 | - | TRBV29-1 | TGCAGCGCCGCGACAGGGAGAGATTCACCCCTCCACTTT | CSAATGRDSPLHF
TRBJ2-7 | TRBD2 | - | TRBV4-1 | TGCGCCAGCAGCCAGGATTCTGGACTAGCGGGAGACCACGAGCAGTACTTC | CASSQDSGLAGDHEQYF
TRBJ1-6 | TRBD1 | - | TRBV14 | TGTGCCAGCAGCCAAGGACAGGGAGGTAGTTCACCCCTCCACTTT | CASSQGQGGSSPLHF
TRBJ1-2 | - | - | TRBV6-1 | TGTGCCAGCAGTGACCCTGGACATCTCTATGGCTACACCTTC | CASSDPGHLYGYTF
TRBJ2-3 | TRBD2 | - | TRBV4-1 | TGCGCCAGCAGCCGGACTAGCGGGAGCGGAGATACGCAGTATTTT | CASSRTSGSGDTQYF
TRBJ2-4 | - | - | TRBV25-1 | TGTGCCAGCATGGGGCCGGGTAACATTCAGTACTTC | CASMGPGNIQYF
TRBJ2-7 | - | - | TRBV5-6 | TGTGCCAGCAGCTTGGGTGGGCCATCTAAGGAGCAGTACTTC | CASSLGGPSKEQYF
TRBJ1-2 | TRBD1 | - | TRBV6-5 | TGTGCCAGCAGTTACGCGGACAGGGTCTATGGCTACACCTTC | CASSYADRVYGYTF
TRBJ2-5 | - | once | TRBV5-6 | TGTGCCAGCAGCTTCGAGGCCCAAGAGACCCAGTACTTC | CASSFEAQETQYF
TRBJ1-1 | - | - | TRBV15 | TGTGCCACCAGCCCCGGAGGTGGGCGGACTGAAGCTTTCTTT | CATSPGGGRTEAFF
TRBJ2-2 | - | - | TRBV5-1 | TGCGCCAGCAGCCACAGGAGGGGTTCGGATAGCACCGGGGAGCTGTTTTTT | CASSHRRGSDSTGELFF
TRBJ2-5 | - | - | TRBV5-1 | TGCGCCAGCAGCTCCACGGGAATGGGGGCCGAGACCCAGTACTTC | CASSSTGMGAETQYF
TRBJ2-1 | - | - | TRBV9 | TGTGCCAGCAGCGTAGGAGACAATGAGCAGTTCTTC | CASSVGDNEQFF
TRBJ1-5 | - | - | TRBV2 | TGTGCCAGCGGGGAGGACGGCAATCAGCCCCAGCATTTT | CASGEDGNQPQHF
TRBJ2-5 | - | - | TRBV6-1 | TGTGCCAGCAGTGAAGCGGGCAGGGGAGAGACCCAGTACTTC | CASSEAGRGETQYF